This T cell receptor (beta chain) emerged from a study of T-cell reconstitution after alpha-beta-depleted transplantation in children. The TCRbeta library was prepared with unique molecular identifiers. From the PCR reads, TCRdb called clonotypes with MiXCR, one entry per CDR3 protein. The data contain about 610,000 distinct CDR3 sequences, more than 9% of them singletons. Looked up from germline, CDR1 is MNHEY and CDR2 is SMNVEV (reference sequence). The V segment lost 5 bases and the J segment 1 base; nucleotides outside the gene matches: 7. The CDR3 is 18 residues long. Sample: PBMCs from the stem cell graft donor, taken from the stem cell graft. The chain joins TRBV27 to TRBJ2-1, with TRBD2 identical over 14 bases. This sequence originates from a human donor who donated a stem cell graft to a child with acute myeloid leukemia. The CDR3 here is CASSMTSGRARSYNEQFF. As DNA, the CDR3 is TGTGCCAGCAGTATGACTAGCGGGAGGGCCCGTTCCTACAATGAGCAGTTCTTC.